This T cell receptor (beta chain) derives from a study of blood T cell repertoires in COVID-19. For the study at large: PBMCs, B-cell-depleted T cells, or T cells provided the cDNA or gDNA that made up the material.

Profiling relied on immunoSEQ multiplex PCR, and the TCRdb table lists in-frame clones only, not all of them. The sample yields roughly 150,000 clones, around 89% seen once. Trimming at V came to 4 bases and at J to 2 bases, leaving 1 base not matched to a gene. The CDR3 covers 14 residues. Germline V gene data show CDR1 as LNHDA and CDR2 as SQIVND (reference sequence). The receptor was derived from a man in his fifties or sixties who had recovered from COVID-19. The V gene is TRBV19, the J gene TRBJ2-1; 8 bases align to TRBD1. The sequenced sample was peripheral blood. The CDR3, as DNA: TGTGCCAGTAGTACAGGGGGCGCCTACAATGAGCAGTTCTTC. It is translated as CASSTGGAYNEQFF.